This section outlines one T cell receptor beta chain sequence together with its context. This clone was recorded only once. Its specific antigen is unknown. No clone much larger than this one lies a single base away; base qualities are absent. This specimen comes from a study of vaccination effects on CD4 cells after COVID-19 (dated by TCRdb to 2022 to 2024). The study in broad terms: Post-vaccine samples across the study were collected a median of 72 days after the second dose, with a range of 14 to 241. A total of 10 COVID-19 convalescent patients and several SARS-CoV-2-naive healthy vaccine recipients were included in the full study. The Oncomine TCR Beta short-read assay on an Illumina iSeq 100 was used to sequence cultures from other donors in the study. In both COVID-19 convalescent patients and infection-naive vaccine recipients, the study compared SARS-CoV-2 spike-specific CD4+ TCR repertoires from before mRNA vaccination with those from after it. Results and caveats for the whole study, not just this receptor: Only a small number of convalescent patients were included, and no early post-infection timepoints were available, which limited the study. Among healthy vaccine recipients, nearly all vaccine-induced clones were SARS-CoV-2 mono-reactive, and just 1 of 255 was cross-reactive with common cold coronaviruses. Both infection-induced and vaccine-induced clones contracted markedly at late post-vaccination timepoints, which is consistent with waning T cell responses.

In the ViraFEST assay, PBMC were stimulated with viral peptide pools, and antigen-specific CD4+ T cell clonotypes were then identified by expansion using TCR sequencing. After less than eleven days of culture, CD4+ T cells were isolated with the EasySep CD4+ T cell isolation kit. Two doses of either the BNT162b2 or the mRNA-1273 mRNA SARS-CoV-2 vaccine were administered to participants. Healthy vaccine recipients had no prior SARS-CoV-2 infection, confirmed by negative nucleocapsid antibodies before and after vaccination. Each well held roughly 2 million PBMC cultured in IMDM containing approximately 5.3% human AB serum, 10 IU/ml IL-2 and gentamicin, along with roughly 10 ug/ml peptides. Half of the culture medium was replaced with fresh IL-2-containing medium on days 3 and 7. Unless noted otherwise, every peptide stimulation condition was grown in triplicate wells. Using Ficoll-Paque Plus gradient centrifugation, PBMC were separated from whole blood and then either used fresh or cryopreserved at -140C. The overlapping peptide pools covered the spike proteins of SARS-CoV-2 as well as those of the common cold coronaviruses HCoV-NL63, HCoV-OC43 and HCoV-229E. Genomic DNA was extracted from cultured CD4+ T cells with the QIAamp micro DNA kit.

The receptor library was made with the immunoSEQ multiplex PCR assay. TCR beta CDR3 sequencing was performed on DNA from the cultured, isolated CD4+ T cells. On the study's bioinformatics: Non-productive TCR sequences were discarded, and reads were trimmed to the CDR3 region, with only CDR3s of 7 or more amino acids retained. Antigen-specific clonotypes were identified using the MANAFEST web app by comparison of expansion in peptide wells against reference cultures. To be called positive, a clone needed expansion at FDR<0.05 compared with the reference and with all other wells, an odds ratio greater than 5, and a frequency greater than 0.1% in two replicate wells. Cross-reactive clonotypes were defined as significantly expanded in SARS-CoV-2 spike wells and in at least one common cold coronavirus spike condition. Using the stringdist R package, CDR3 similarity was measured by Levenshtein distance, and unrooted trees were constructed with ape in R 3.6.1. TCRdb took this table from immuneACCESS and kept in-frame rearrangements with V and J called. Such tables lack part of the clones; where checked against another copy, unresolved V genes explain under half of the gap, and the rest is unexplained. Clonal size and the V and J genes are those of that table, whereas D and trimming came from the DNA. The sample includes approximately 30,000 clones, with less than 75% observed a single time. The ten biggest clones cover 10% to 13% of the sample.

Looking up the germline V gene yields CDR1 KGHDR and CDR2 SFDVKD. From the cysteine through the phenylalanine, the CDR3 covers 13 amino acids. Of all the DNA, just the CDR3 is kept, 39 bases in frame from base 1. At the junction V is shortened by 10 bases and J by 3 bases; bases outside the gene matches: 8. This receptor was taken from a human donor who received a COVID-19 vaccine. The rearranged chain carries TRBV24-1 and TRBJ2-7; 7 bases in the junction line up with TRBD1. The sample here was CD4+ T cells from PBMCs cultured with HCoV-NL63 spike peptides, taken after COVID-19 vaccination. Read against the paper, the sample's cell subset or site label means: HCoV-NL63 spike overlapping peptide pool stimulation. CDR3 reads: CATSRPGGYEQYF. The DNA reads as follows: TGTGCCACTTCCCGGCCAGGGGGCTACGAGCAGTACTTC.